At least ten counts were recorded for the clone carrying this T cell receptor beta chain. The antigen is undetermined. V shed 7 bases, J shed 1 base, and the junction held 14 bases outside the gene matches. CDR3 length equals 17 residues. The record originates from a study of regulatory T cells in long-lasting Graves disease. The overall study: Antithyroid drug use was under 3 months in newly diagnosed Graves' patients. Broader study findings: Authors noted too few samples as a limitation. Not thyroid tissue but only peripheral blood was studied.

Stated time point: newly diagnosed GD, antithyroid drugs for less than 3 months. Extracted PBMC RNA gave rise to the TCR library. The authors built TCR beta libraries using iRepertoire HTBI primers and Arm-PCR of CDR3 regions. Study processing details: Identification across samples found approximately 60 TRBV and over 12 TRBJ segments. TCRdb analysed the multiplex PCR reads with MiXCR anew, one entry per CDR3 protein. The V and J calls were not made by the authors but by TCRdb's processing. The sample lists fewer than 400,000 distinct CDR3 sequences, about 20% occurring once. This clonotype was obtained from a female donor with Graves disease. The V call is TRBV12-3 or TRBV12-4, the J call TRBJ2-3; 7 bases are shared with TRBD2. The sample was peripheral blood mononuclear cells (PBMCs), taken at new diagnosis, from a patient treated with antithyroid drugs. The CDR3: CASTPRGWGTGTDTQYF. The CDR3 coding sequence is TGTGCCAGCACTCCGCGGGGGTGGGGGACCGGCACAGATACGCAGTATTTT.